This T cell receptor beta chain was captured in a study of cytomegalovirus exposure and HLA in healthy donors. The PCR employed 60 Vbeta primers together with 13 Jbeta primers. Repertoires were generated with immunoSEQ multiplex PCR, while TCRdb's copy carries only in-frame clones and drops some. The sample contains 97,000 or so clones, roughly 70% of which appear only once. The sequence derives from a man aged 50 to 59 in good health and CMV-seronegative. The specimen was PBMCs.

The CDR3 reads CASSPGRGPDGNTEAFF. The CDR3 nucleotides read TGTGCCAGCAGTCCTGGCAGGGGGCCGGATGGGAACACTGAAGCTTTCTTT. The rearrangement joins TRBV27 to TRBJ1-1, with 8 bases that match TRBD1. CDR1 MNHEY and CDR2 SMNVEV come from the germline V gene (reference sequence). Trimming took 5 bases from V and 1 from J; bases not matched to a gene: 12. This CDR3 has 17 amino acids.